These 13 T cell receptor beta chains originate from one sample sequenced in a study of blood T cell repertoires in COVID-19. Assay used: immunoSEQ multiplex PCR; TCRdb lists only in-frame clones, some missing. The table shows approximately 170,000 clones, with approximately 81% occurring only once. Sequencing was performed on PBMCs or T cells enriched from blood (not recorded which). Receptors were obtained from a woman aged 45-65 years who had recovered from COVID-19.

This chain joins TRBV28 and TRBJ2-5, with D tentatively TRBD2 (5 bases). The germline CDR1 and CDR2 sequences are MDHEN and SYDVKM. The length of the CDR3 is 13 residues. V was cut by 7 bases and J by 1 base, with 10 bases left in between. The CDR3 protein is CASIGLAQETQYF. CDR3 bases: TGTGCCAGCATAGGACTCGCCCAAGAGACCCAGTACTTC.

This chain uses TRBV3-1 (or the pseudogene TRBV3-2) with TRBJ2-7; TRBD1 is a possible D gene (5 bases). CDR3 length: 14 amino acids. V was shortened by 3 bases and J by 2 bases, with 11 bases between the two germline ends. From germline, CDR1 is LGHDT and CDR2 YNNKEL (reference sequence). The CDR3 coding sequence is TGTGCCAGCAGCCACTGGGGCTCAACCTACGAGCAGTACTTC. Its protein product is CASSHWGSTYEQYF.

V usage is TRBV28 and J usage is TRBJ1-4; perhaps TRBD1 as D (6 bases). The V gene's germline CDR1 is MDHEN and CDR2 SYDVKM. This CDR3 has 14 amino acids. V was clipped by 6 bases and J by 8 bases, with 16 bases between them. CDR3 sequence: CASSHQGDREKLFF. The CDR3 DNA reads TGTGCCAGCAGCCACCAGGGCGACAGGGAAAAACTGTTTTTT.

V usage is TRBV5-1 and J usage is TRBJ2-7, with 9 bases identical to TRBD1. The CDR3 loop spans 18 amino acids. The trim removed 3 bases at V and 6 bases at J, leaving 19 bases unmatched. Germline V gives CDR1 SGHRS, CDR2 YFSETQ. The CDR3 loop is CASSWGQGANYPSGEQYF. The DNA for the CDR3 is TGCGCCAGCAGCTGGGGACAGGGCGCTAACTACCCCTCCGGCGAGCAGTACTTC.

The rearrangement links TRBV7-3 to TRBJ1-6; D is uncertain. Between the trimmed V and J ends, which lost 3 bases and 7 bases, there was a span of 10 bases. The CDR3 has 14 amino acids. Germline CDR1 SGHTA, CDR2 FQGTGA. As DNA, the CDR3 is TGTGCCAGCAGCTTTCGAGAGAGAAATTCACCCCTCCACTTT. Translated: CASSFRERNSPLHF.

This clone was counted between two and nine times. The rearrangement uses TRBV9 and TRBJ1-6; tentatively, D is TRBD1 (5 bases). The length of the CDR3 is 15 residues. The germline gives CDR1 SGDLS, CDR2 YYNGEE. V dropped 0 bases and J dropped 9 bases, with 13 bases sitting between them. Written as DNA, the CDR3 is TGTGCCAGCAGCGTAGGGGGGGATATTATTTCACCCCTCCACTTT. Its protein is CASSVGGDIISPLHF.

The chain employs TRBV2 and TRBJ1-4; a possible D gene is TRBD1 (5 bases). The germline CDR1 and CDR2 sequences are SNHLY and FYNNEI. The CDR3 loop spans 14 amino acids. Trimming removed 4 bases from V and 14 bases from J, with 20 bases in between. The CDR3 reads CASSAQSPAGWLFF. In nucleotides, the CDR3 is TGTGCCAGCAGTGCGCAGAGCCCCGCAGGGTGGCTGTTTTTT.

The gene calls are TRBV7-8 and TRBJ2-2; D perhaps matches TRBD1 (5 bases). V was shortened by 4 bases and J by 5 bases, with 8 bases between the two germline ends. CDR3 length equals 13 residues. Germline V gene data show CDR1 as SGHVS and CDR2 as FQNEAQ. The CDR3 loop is CASSSTGTGELFF. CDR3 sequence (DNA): TGTGCCAGCAGCTCAACAGGTACCGGGGAGCTGTTTTTT.

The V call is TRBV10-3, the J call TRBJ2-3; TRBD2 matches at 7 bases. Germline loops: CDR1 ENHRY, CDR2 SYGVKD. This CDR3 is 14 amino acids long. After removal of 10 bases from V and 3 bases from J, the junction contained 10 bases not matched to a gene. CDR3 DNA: TGTGCCACCCGGGGGGATGTCGAGACAGATACGCAGTATTTT. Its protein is CATRGDVETDTQYF.

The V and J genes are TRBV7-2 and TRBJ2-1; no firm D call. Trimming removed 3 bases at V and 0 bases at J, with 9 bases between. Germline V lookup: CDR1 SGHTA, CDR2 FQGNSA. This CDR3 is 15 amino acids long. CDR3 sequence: CASSLSSSSYNEQFF. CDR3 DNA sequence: TGTGCCAGCAGCTTGTCGTCTAGCTCCTACAATGAGCAGTTCTTC.

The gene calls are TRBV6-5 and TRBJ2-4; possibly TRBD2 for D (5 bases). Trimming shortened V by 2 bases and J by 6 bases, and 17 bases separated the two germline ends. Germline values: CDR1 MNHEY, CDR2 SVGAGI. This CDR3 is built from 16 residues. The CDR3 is CASSYLSGVVGNIQYF. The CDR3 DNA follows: TGTGCCAGCAGTTACCTATCCGGGGTAGTGGGAAACATTCAGTACTTC.

The CDR3 bases are TGTGCCAGTAGTATTTGGGGGGGTAACTATGGCTACACCTTC. This translates into CASSIWGGNYGYTF. The V call is TRBV19, the J call TRBJ1-2, with a tentative D call TRBD1 (5 bases). The CDR3 sequence is 14 residues long. CDR1 and CDR2 from the germline V gene are LNHDA and SQIVND (reference sequence). V was pared by 3 bases and J by 1 base, with 9 bases between.

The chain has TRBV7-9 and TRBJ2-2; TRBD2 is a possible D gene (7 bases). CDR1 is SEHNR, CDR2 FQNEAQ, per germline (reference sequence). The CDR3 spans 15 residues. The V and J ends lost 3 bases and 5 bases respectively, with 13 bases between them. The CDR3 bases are TGTGCCAGCAGCTTTAGGGGGGGCCAAACCGGGGAGCTGTTTTTT. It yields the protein CASSFRGGQTGELFF. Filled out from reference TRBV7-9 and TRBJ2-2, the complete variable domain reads DTGVSQNPRHKITKRGQNVTFRCDPISEHNRLYWYRQTLGQGPEFLTYFQNEAQLEKSRLLSDRFSAERPKGSFSTLEIQRTEQGDSAMYLCASSFRGGQTGELFFGEGSRLTVL.